This T cell receptor (beta chain) comes out of a study of blood T cell repertoires in COVID-19. At the level of the study: The United States, Italy and Spain supplied acute and convalescent COVID-19 samples. T cells, B-cell-depleted T cells, or PBMCs provided the cDNA or gDNA that served as material.

V gave up 3 bases and J gave up 0 bases; unmatched junction bases: 6. This CDR3 has 16 amino acids. Germline-derived CDR1 and CDR2 are SGHRS and YFSETQ. Original data processing: Amplifying reference gene primers gave estimates of nucleated cell counts. TCRdb's copy holds only in-frame clones and misses some; the assay was immunoSEQ multiplex PCR. That table gives V, J and clone size, and the DNA gave D and trimming. The repertoire consists of approximately 190,000 clones, with about 80% occurring once and the leading ten covering around 7%. The source of this sequence is a man aged 35 to 55 who had recovered from COVID-19. Sequencing used PBMCs or T cells enriched from blood (not recorded which). The chain employs TRBV5-1 and TRBJ1-1; 9 nucleotides match TRBD1. The chain's CDR3 is CASSSGTGIMNTEAFF. The CDR3 nucleotides read TGCGCCAGCAGCTCCGGGACAGGGATTATGAACACTGAAGCTTTCTTT.